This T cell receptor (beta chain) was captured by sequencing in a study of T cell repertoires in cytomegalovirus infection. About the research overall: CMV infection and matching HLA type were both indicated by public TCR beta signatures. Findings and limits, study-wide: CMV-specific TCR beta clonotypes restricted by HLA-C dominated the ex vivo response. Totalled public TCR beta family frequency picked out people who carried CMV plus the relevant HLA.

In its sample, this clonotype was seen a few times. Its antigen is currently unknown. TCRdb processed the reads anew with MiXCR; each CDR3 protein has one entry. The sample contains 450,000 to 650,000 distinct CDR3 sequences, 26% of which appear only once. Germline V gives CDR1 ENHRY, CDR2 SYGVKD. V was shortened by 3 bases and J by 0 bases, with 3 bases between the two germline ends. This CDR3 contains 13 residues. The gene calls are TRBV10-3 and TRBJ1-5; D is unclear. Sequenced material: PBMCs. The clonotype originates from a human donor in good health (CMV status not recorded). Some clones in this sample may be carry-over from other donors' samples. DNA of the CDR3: TGTGCCATCAGTGACTATAGCAATCAGCCCCAGCATTTT. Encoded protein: CAISDYSNQPQHF.